The source of this T cell receptor (beta chain) is a study of blood T cell repertoires in COVID-19. Produced via immunoSEQ multiplex PCR; TCRdb's table is partial and in-frame only. The sample comprises some 150,000 clones, around 92% of which are singletons, and roughly 3.1% rests with the top ten. What was sequenced was peripheral blood. This sequence was found in a man in his 60s with acute or convalescent COVID-19.

The CDR3 DNA follows: TGTGCCAGCAGCTTAACTTCAGATTTAAAAGCTTTCTTT. This encodes CASSLTSDLKAFF. The chain joins TRBV7-3 to TRBJ1-1; D remains unclear. CDR1 is SGHTA, CDR2 FQGTGA, per germline. The CDR3 has 13 residues. The V end lost 0 bases, the J end lost 9 bases, and 11 bases lay between the germline ends.